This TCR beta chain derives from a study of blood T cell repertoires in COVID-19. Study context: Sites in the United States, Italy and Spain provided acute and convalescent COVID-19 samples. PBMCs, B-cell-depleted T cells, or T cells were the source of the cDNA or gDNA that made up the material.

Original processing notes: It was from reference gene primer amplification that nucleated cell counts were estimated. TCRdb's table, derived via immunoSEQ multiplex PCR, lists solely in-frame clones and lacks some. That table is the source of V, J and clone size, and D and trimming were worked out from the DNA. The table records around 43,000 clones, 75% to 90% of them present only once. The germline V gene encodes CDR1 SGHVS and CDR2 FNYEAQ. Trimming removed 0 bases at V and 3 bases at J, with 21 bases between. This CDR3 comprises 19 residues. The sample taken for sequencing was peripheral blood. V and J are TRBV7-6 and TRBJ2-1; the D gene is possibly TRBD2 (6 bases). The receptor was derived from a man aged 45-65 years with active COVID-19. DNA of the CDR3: TGTGCCAGCAGCTTAGCGTTTAACCCGGCTAGCGCCCTCTACAATGAGCAGTTCTTC. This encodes CASSLAFNPASALYNEQFF.